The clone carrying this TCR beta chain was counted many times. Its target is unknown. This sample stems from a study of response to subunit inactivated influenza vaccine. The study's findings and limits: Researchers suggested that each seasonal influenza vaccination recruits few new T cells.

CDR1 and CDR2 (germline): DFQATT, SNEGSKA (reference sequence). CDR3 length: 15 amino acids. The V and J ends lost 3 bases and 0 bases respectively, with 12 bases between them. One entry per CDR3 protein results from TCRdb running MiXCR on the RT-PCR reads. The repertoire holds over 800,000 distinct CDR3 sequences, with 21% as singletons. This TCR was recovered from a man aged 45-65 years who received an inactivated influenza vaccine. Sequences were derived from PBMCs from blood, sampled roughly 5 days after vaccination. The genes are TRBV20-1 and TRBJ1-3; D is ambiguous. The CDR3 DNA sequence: TGCAGTGCTAGTAGACACCTAAACTCTGGAAACACCATATATTTT. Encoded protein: CSASRHLNSGNTIYF.